Presented here are 29 T cell receptor beta chains from one specimen sequenced in a study of PD-1 blockade in classical Hodgkin lymphoma. Generated by immunoSEQ multiplex PCR, the TCRdb table keeps only in-frame clones and is missing some. The table shows over 15,000 clones, with 83% occurring only once. As to time point: cycle 4 day 1 (C4D1), after more than 5 weeks of nivolumab. Autologous stem cell transplantation was followed by relapse in every patient, and brentuximab vedotin exposure varied. The source material was peripheral blood mononuclear cells (PBMCs), sampled before the fourth cycle of nivolumab. These receptors were obtained from a human donor with classical Hodgkin lymphoma.

This clone was picked up one time. The chain couples TRBV5-1 to TRBJ1-4, with D perhaps TRBD1 (5 bases). Germline-derived CDR1 and CDR2 are SGHRS and YFSETQ. The V end lost 2 bases, the J end lost 5 bases, and 10 bases lay between the germline ends. The CDR3 has 14 amino acids. CDR3 loop: CASSFGTVNEKLFF. In nucleotides, the CDR3 is TGCGCCAGCAGCTTCGGGACCGTAAATGAAAAACTGTTTTTT.

The chain employs TRBV27 and TRBJ1-3; the D is unclear. Between the trimmed V and J ends, which lost 7 bases and 4 bases, there was a span of 14 bases. The CDR3 extends over 14 amino acids. CDR1 MNHEY and CDR2 SMNVEV come from the germline V gene (reference sequence). The CDR3 loop reads CASIPLSLGNTIYF. In DNA, the CDR3 is TGTGCCAGCATTCCCCTTAGTCTCGGAAACACCATATATTTT.

The chain carries TRBV6-6 and TRBJ1-3, with 10 positions matching TRBD1. Trimming at V came to 6 bases and at J to 4 bases, leaving 9 bases not matched to a gene. The CDR3 is made up of 16 amino acids. Germline V gene sequence: CDR1 MNHNY, CDR2 SVGAGI (reference sequence). The CDR3 DNA sequence: TGTGCCAGCAGCCAAACCGGGACAGGGGTCGGAAACACCATATATTTT. It translates to CASSQTGTGVGNTIYF.

This clone was observed a single time. This chain connects TRBV5-1 to TRBJ2-5; 12 nucleotides align to TRBD2. Germline V lookup: CDR1 SGHRS, CDR2 YFSETQ. V lost 4 bases to trimming and J lost 4 bases; unmatched junction nucleotides: 5. The CDR3 is 15 residues long. Written as DNA, the CDR3 is TGCGCCAGCAGCCCTAGCGGGGGGGCGGCAGAGACCCAGTACTTC. It encodes CASSPSGGAAETQYF.

The CDR3 coding sequence is TGTGCCAGCAGCTTGGGTTTCGCAACCGCTGAAGCTTTCTTT. Protein: CASSLGFATAEAFF. The V call is TRBV5-6, the J call TRBJ1-1; D remains unclear. This CDR3 is built from 14 residues. In germline, CDR1 is SGHDT, CDR2 YYEEEE. V gave up 0 bases and J gave up 6 bases, with 12 bases separating them.

The chain employs TRBV18 and TRBJ1-1, with D hard to call. CDR1 and CDR2 (germline): KGHSH, LQKENI. Trimming left V 2 bases short and J 6 bases short, with 4 bases between. This CDR3 region has 11 residues. The CDR3 loop reads CASSPSSEAFF. The CDR3 DNA sequence: TGTGCCAGCTCACCATCCTCTGAAGCTTTCTTT.

CDR3 loop: CASSVDSSGNTIYF. The CDR3 DNA sequence: TGTGCCAGCAGCGTCGACAGCTCTGGAAACACCATATATTTT. This chain joins TRBV9 and TRBJ1-3; D perhaps matches TRBD1 (5 bases). There are 14 residues in the CDR3. The germline V and J ends were trimmed by 2 bases and 0 bases, with 6 bases remaining between them. Germline CDR1 SGDLS, CDR2 YYNGEE.

The V gene is TRBV7-9, the J gene TRBJ2-2; 8 nucleotides match TRBD1. Germline-derived CDR1 and CDR2 are SEHNR and FQNEAQ (reference sequence). The CDR3 sequence is 14 residues long. Trimming cost V 4 bases and J 5 bases; bases outside gene matches: 3. CDR3 DNA: TGTGCCAGCAGCTCTACAGGGGGAACCGGGGAGCTGTTTTTT. Amino acid sequence: CASSSTGGTGELFF.

The V and J genes are TRBV5-1 and TRBJ2-7, with TRBD2 matching over 8 bases. Germline lookup yields CDR1 SGHRS and CDR2 YFSETQ. J gave up 2 bases and V 3 bases, and 10 bases lay outside the gene matches. The CDR3 is made up of 16 amino acids. The CDR3 reads CASSSIAGLLTYEQYF. CDR3 coding DNA: TGCGCCAGCAGCTCAATAGCGGGACTGTTGACCTACGAGCAGTACTTC.

V is TRBV5-1 and J is TRBJ1-2; a possible D gene is TRBD1 (5 bases). This CDR3 spans 12 amino acids. The ends were cut back, 5 bases at V and 6 bases at J, with 11 bases in the middle. The V gene's germline CDR1 is SGHRS and CDR2 YFSETQ. The CDR3 reads CASSHGGDGYTF. DNA of the CDR3: TGCGCCAGCAGTCATGGGGGGGATGGCTACACCTTC.

This clone was seen only once. The chain links TRBV5-1 to TRBJ1-2; 7 bases are a match to TRBD1. Germline-derived CDR1 and CDR2 are SGHRS and YFSETQ. The CDR3 is 13 amino acids. J was trimmed by 6 bases and V by 4 bases; bases with no gene match: 6. CDR3 DNA sequence: TGCGCCAGCAGCCTTGGACAGGAAGATGGCTACACCTTC. Residues: CASSLGQEDGYTF.

This chain connects TRBV6-6 to TRBJ1-2; no reliable D call. Germline CDR1 is MNHNY and CDR2 is SVGAGI (reference sequence). The CDR3 consists of 10 residues. The ends were cut back, 7 bases at V and 6 bases at J, with 6 bases in the middle. The CDR3, as DNA: TGTGCCAGCACGGACCATGGCTACACCTTC. It is translated as CASTDHGYTF.

V and J are TRBV5-1 and TRBJ1-5, with D possibly TRBD1 on 5 matching bases. V was cut by 1 base and J by 9 bases, with 14 bases left in between. This CDR3 is 14 amino acids long. Germline values: CDR1 SGHRS, CDR2 YFSETQ. In nucleotides, the CDR3 is TGCGCCAGCAGCTTGAGGGCGGGGGAACCGCCCCAGCATTTT. This encodes CASSLRAGEPPQHF. Combining the CDR3 with reference TRBV5-1 and TRBJ1-5 gives the whole variable domain KAGVTQTPRYLIKTRGQQVTLSCSPISGHRSVSWYQQTPGQGLQFLFEYFSETQRNKGNFPGRFSGRQFSNSRSEMNVSTLELGDSALYLCASSLRAGEPPQHFGDGTRLSIL.

The rearrangement uses TRBV19 and TRBJ2-1, with 9 bases lining up with TRBD1. This CDR3 spans 15 amino acids. Trimming at V came to 5 bases and at J to 4 bases, leaving 6 bases not matched to a gene. Germline assignment: CDR1 LNHDA and CDR2 SQIVND (reference sequence). Here the CDR3 DNA reads TGTGCCAGTAGTGGGGGACAGGGAAGGTACAATGAGCAGTTCTTC. This gives the protein CASSGGQGRYNEQFF. The full variable domain, completed using reference TRBV19 and TRBJ2-1, is DGGITQSPKYLFRKEGQNVTLSCEQNLNHDAMYWYRQDPGQGLRLIYYSQIVNDFQKGDIAEGYSVSREKKESFPLTVTSAQKNPTAFYLCASSGGQGRYNEQFFGPGTRLTVL.

The chain employs TRBV5-1 and TRBJ2-5; TRBD2 matches at 8 bases. CDR1 and CDR2 (germline): SGHRS, YFSETQ. Unmatched junction bases numbered 7, after V lost 6 bases and J lost 0 bases. The CDR3 covers 15 residues. The CDR3 loop reads CASKPAGGYQETQYF. In nucleotides, the CDR3 is TGCGCCAGCAAGCCGGCGGGGGGTTACCAAGAGACCCAGTACTTC.

The CDR3 DNA sequence: TGTGCCAGCACTGACGGTCAGCTTTACGAGCAGTACTTC. As protein: CASTDGQLYEQYF. This chain joins TRBV2 and TRBJ2-7, with D unclear. The CDR3 runs 13 residues. CDR1 is SNHLY, CDR2 FYNNEI, per germline. V was pared by 7 bases and J by 4 bases, with 14 bases between.

V gene TRBV30 combines with J gene TRBJ1-2; possibly TRBD1 for D (5 bases). The CDR3 runs to 18 residues. The V end was cut by 2 bases, the J end by 8 bases, with 30 bases between. CDR1 and CDR2 (germline): GTSNPN, SVGIG (reference sequence). As DNA, the CDR3 is TGTGCCTGGAGTTCAACCGGGTCCCCGGACCGACCCAGGGAGGGCTACACCTTC. It is translated as CAWSSTGSPDRPREGYTF.

This clone was observed a single time. The chain uses TRBV28 and TRBJ1-6; TRBD1 is a possible D gene (6 bases). The germline CDR1 and CDR2 sequences are MDHEN and SYDVKM. This CDR3 contains 15 residues. Between the trimmed V and J ends, which lost 6 bases and 6 bases, there was a span of 15 bases. Here the CDR3 DNA reads TGTGCCAGCAGGCCGCCGGGACAAATTAATTCACCCCTCCACTTT. It codes for CASRPPGQINSPLHF.

This clone was seen a few times. The J gene is TRBJ1-4, the V gene TRBV7-9, with D hard to call. The CDR3 spans 15 residues. V lost 3 bases and J 0 bases, leaving 8 bases between the germline ends. CDR1 is SEHNR, CDR2 FQNEAQ, per germline (reference sequence). As DNA, the CDR3 is TGTGCCAGCAGCTTGGAGAGAACAACTAATGAAAAACTGTTTTTT. This sequence encodes CASSLERTTNEKLFF.

The chain recombines TRBV7-3 with TRBJ2-2; D is possibly TRBD1 (5 bases). This CDR3 comprises 15 residues. CDR1 SGHTA and CDR2 FQGTGA come from the germline V gene. V dropped 3 bases and J dropped 3 bases, with 11 bases sitting between them. The CDR3 nucleotides read TGTGCCAGCAGCTTCGACAGCAAGTACACCGGGGAGCTGTTTTTT. Amino acid sequence: CASSFDSKYTGELFF. The full variable domain, its missing parts supplied by reference TRBV7-3 and TRBJ2-2, is GAGVSQTPSNKVTEKGKYVELRCDPISGHTALYWYRQSLGQGPEFLIYFQGTGAADDSGLPNDRFFAVRPEGSVSTLKIQRTERGDSAVYLCASSFDSKYTGELFFGEGSRLTVL.

V gene TRBV30 combines with J gene TRBJ2-7; no clear D. The germline CDR1 and CDR2 sequences are GTSNPN and SVGIG (reference sequence). The CDR3 spans 11 residues. Trimming left V 2 bases short and J 4 bases short, with 6 bases between. The CDR3 nucleotides read TGTGCCTGGAGTCCGGGTTACGAGCAGTACTTC. Its protein is CAWSPGYEQYF.

The chain joins TRBV6-6 to TRBJ1-5; D remains unclear. The CDR3 has 15 residues. From germline, CDR1 is MNHNY and CDR2 SVGAGI (reference sequence). Trimming left V 0 bases short and J 3 bases short, with 9 bases between. The CDR3 protein is CASSYSWRANQPQHF. CDR3 coding DNA: TGTGCCAGCAGTTACTCTTGGAGGGCCAATCAGCCCCAGCATTTT.

The rearrangement joins TRBV2 to TRBJ1-1; D ambiguous. With 5 bases removed from V and 4 bases from J, the gap between germline ends came to 17 bases. Germline-derived CDR1 and CDR2 are SNHLY and FYNNEI. CDR3 length: 15 residues. The CDR3 nucleotides are TGTGCCAGCAGTATCCCCATATACGAATCCACTGAAGCTTTCTTT. Amino acids: CASSIPIYESTEAFF.

The chain employs TRBV6-5 and TRBJ1-3; no definite D call. The CDR3 runs to 12 residues. CDR1 and CDR2 (germline): MNHEY, SVGAGI. With 6 bases removed from V and 8 bases from J, the gap between germline ends came to 11 bases. The DNA of the CDR3 is TGTGCCAGCAGACCTACGGTAGACACCATATATTTT. This sequence encodes CASRPTVDTIYF.

The chain uses TRBV7-9 and TRBJ1-3; D ambiguous. Germline CDR1 SEHNR, CDR2 FQNEAQ (reference sequence). This CDR3 has 15 amino acids. Deletions cut 5 bases from V and 0 bases from J, with 11 bases between. CDR3 DNA sequence: TGTGCCAGCAGCCCTGGACCGAACTCTGGAAACACCATATATTTT. Its translation: CASSPGPNSGNTIYF.

This clone was picked up a small number of times. The chain has TRBV18 and TRBJ1-5; D is possibly TRBD1 (5 bases). The germline CDR1 and CDR2 sequences are KGHSH and LQKENI. V lost 5 bases, J lost 2 bases, and 7 bases lay in between. The CDR3 is made up of 13 amino acids. The CDR3 is CASSRGGNQPQHF. Written as DNA, the CDR3 is TGTGCCAGCTCAAGGGGTGGCAATCAGCCCCAGCATTTT.

The V call is TRBV5-1, the J call TRBJ2-3, with 11 bases that match TRBD2. The CDR3 spans 17 residues. Germline V gene data show CDR1 as SGHRS and CDR2 as YFSETQ. V was clipped by 0 bases and J by 1 base; unmatched bases: 4. CDR3 amino acids: CASSLDLAGGGTDTQYF. CDR3 DNA sequence: TGCGCCAGCAGCTTGGACCTAGCGGGGGGCGGCACAGATACGCAGTATTTT.

The chain is built from TRBV18 and TRBJ2-7; D remains unclear. The V and J ends lost 4 bases and 2 bases respectively, with 6 bases between them. Germline lookup yields CDR1 KGHSH and CDR2 LQKENI. The CDR3 has 12 amino acids. This chain's CDR3 is CASSLTTYEQYF. CDR3 DNA: TGTGCCAGCTCACTAACAACCTACGAGCAGTACTTC.

The rearrangement links TRBV4-1 to TRBJ2-1; 9 positions match TRBD2. V trimming: 3 bases; J trimming: 0 bases; junction bases outside the gene matches: 9. Per germline, CDR1 MGHRA and CDR2 YSYEKL. The CDR3 spans 18 residues. The CDR3 DNA follows: TGCGCCAGCAGCCATGTGGCGGGGGGGCCTGGCTCCTACAATGAGCAGTTCTTC. Protein: CASSHVAGGPGSYNEQFF.